This TCR beta chain was recovered during a study of cytomegalovirus exposure and HLA in healthy donors. Note on this clone: Its antigen is unknown.

Amplification used 60 Vbeta primers and 13 Jbeta primers. Generated by immunoSEQ multiplex PCR, the TCRdb table keeps only in-frame clones and is missing some. The repertoire holds under 150,000 clones, with roughly four fifths as singletons. All the people who gave samples were healthy bone marrow donors. The CDR3 covers 14 residues. Looked up from germline, CDR1 is SGDLS and CDR2 is YYNGEE. V lost 4 bases to trimming and J lost 4 bases; unmatched junction nucleotides: 8. Findings and caveats of the study: One later analysis reportedly identified an Asian-associated ancestry cluster that showed fewer N-insertions than the roughly 720-donor mean. In a later analysis, DRB1 alleles had the most associated TCRs; HLA-C alleles the fewest. It was reportedly the case that the classifier diagnosed cytomegalovirus status with high specificity and sensitivity.

The gene calls are TRBV9 and TRBJ2-7; TRBD1 matches at 7 bases. This TCR was recovered from a human donor in good health. Sequenced sample: PBMCs. The CDR3 sequence: CASSPRDSQYEQYF. The CDR3 DNA reads as TGTGCCAGCAGCCCCCGGGACAGCCAGTACGAGCAGTACTTC.